This passage covers 17 T cell receptor beta chains from one sample sequenced in a study of blood T cell repertoires in COVID-19. Only in-frame clones appear in the TCRdb table, and some are missing; sequencing was by immunoSEQ multiplex PCR. This table has 100,000 or so clones, 81% appearing once. Sequenced input: peripheral blood. The receptors derive from a human donor in a cohort sampled during active COVID-19.

The chain links TRBV7-2 to TRBJ2-3; unclear D gene. From germline, CDR1 is SGHTA and CDR2 FQGNSA. The CDR3 consists of 12 residues. The V end was cut by 0 bases, the J end by 10 bases, with 8 bases between. The DNA of the CDR3 is TGTGCCAGCAGCTTAGCGGGCTGGGCGCAGTATTTT. As protein: CASSLAGWAQYF.

The chain is built from TRBV7-8 and TRBJ2-5; D is ambiguous. The CDR3 spans 15 residues. Germline loops: CDR1 SGHVS, CDR2 FQNEAQ. Trimming stripped 0 bases from V and 2 bases from J, with 10 bases between. The chain's CDR3 is CASSLARISQETQYF. CDR3 nucleotides: TGTGCCAGCAGCTTAGCTAGAATATCACAAGAGACCCAGTACTTC. Drawing the rest from reference TRBV7-8 and TRBJ2-5, the complete variable domain is GAGVSQSPRYKVAKRGQDVALRCDPISGHVSLFWYQQALGQGPEFLTYFQNEAQLDKSGLPSDRFFAERPEGSVSTLKIQRTQQEDSAVYLCASSLARISQETQYFGPGTRLLVL.

This sequence joins TRBV24-1 and TRBJ2-5, with 7 nucleotides matching TRBD2. CDR3 size: 13 residues. J gave up 2 bases and V 5 bases, and 1 base lay outside the gene matches. The germline V gene encodes CDR1 KGHDR and CDR2 SFDVKD. The DNA of the CDR3 is TGTGCCACCAGTGGGCGGGGGCAAGAGACCCAGTACTTC. This codes for CATSGRGQETQYF.

V usage is TRBV6-4 and J usage is TRBJ2-2, with 8 nucleotides matching TRBD1. After removal of 0 bases from V and 7 bases from J, the junction contained 4 bases not matched to a gene. The germline CDR1 and CDR2 sequences are MRHNA and SNTAGT. This CDR3 comprises 15 residues. The CDR3 nucleotides are TGTGCCAGCAGTGACTCGCGACAGGGGATCGGGGAGCTGTTTTTT. Its translation is CASSDSRQGIGELFF.

V usage is TRBV24-1 and J usage is TRBJ2-3; 8 bases match TRBD1. Germline V gives CDR1 KGHDR, CDR2 SFDVKD. CDR3 length: 15 residues. J lost 5 bases, V lost 3 bases, and 6 bases had no gene match. The CDR3 spells CATSDPGQGIDTQYF. CDR3 in DNA: TGTGCCACCAGTGATCCCGGACAGGGAATAGATACGCAGTATTTT.

This chain links TRBV19 with TRBJ2-1, with 10 nucleotides matching TRBD2. Trimming removed 5 bases from V and 4 bases from J; junction bases left unmatched: 11. The CDR3 runs 17 residues. The germline CDR1 and CDR2 sequences are LNHDA and SQIVND (reference sequence). This CDR3 reads CASSLLFSGGSYNEQFF. For the CDR3, the DNA is TGTGCCAGTAGTCTTTTATTTAGCGGGGGGTCTTACAATGAGCAGTTCTTC. The whole variable domain, filled in from reference TRBV19 and TRBJ2-1, reads DGGITQSPKYLFRKEGQNVTLSCEQNLNHDAMYWYRQDPGQGLRLIYYSQIVNDFQKGDIAEGYSVSREKKESFPLTVTSAQKNPTAFYLCASSLLFSGGSYNEQFFGPGTRLTVL.

The chain links TRBV5-1 to TRBJ2-5; TRBD2 matches 11 bases. There are 16 residues in the CDR3. After removal of 3 bases from V and 1 base from J, the junction contained 5 bases not matched to a gene. Per germline, CDR1 SGHRS and CDR2 YFSETQ. CDR3 residues: CASSWGTSGLQETQYF. The CDR3 DNA reads as TGCGCCAGCAGCTGGGGGACTAGCGGCCTCCAAGAGACCCAGTACTTC.

Only one count was recorded for this clone. V gene TRBV28 combines with J gene TRBJ2-1, with a possible D match to TRBD1 (6 bases). CDR1 is MDHEN and CDR2 is SYDVKM in the germline V gene. Trimming left V 8 bases short and J 4 bases short, with 18 bases between. The CDR3 contains 15 residues. The CDR3 reads CASDTPGQRYNEQFF. CDR3 DNA sequence: TGTGCCAGCGACACCCCGGGACAACGATACAATGAGCAGTTCTTC.

The CDR3 nucleotides are TGTGCCAGTACAGGGGTAGCTGGAAACACCATATATTTT. As protein: CASTGVAGNTIYF. V usage is TRBV19 and J usage is TRBJ1-3, with a weak D call TRBD1 (6 bases). The CDR3 sequence is 13 residues long. Looked up from germline, CDR1 is LNHDA and CDR2 is SQIVND (reference sequence). Trimming removed 7 bases at V and 2 bases at J, with 9 bases between.

The rearrangement links TRBV30 to TRBJ2-5, with 7 nucleotides matching TRBD1. The CDR3 covers 15 residues. The V gene end was trimmed by 2 bases and the J gene end by 7 bases; junction bases not matched to a gene: 13. CDR1 and CDR2 (germline): GTSNPN, SVGIG (reference sequence). The CDR3 here is CAWSRDRTTSRTQYF. For the CDR3, the DNA is TGTGCCTGGAGTCGGGACAGAACCACTTCCAGGACCCAGTACTTC.

The V call is TRBV5-6, the J call TRBJ2-7, with 7 positions matching TRBD2. The junction had 6 bases not matched to a gene; V was cut back by 6 bases and J by 3 bases. The CDR3 totals 13 residues. Germline CDR1 SGHDT, CDR2 YYEEEE. CDR3 loop: CASTVGGSYEQYF. CDR3 DNA sequence: TGTGCCAGCACGGTGGGGGGGAGCTACGAGCAGTACTTC.

The J gene is TRBJ1-5, the V gene TRBV2; 7 bases fit TRBD1. There are 15 residues in the CDR3. CDR1 and CDR2 (germline): SNHLY, FYNNEI. Trimming at V came to 8 bases and at J to 0 bases, leaving 7 bases not matched to a gene. Here the CDR3 DNA reads TGTGCCAGCCGCAAGGGACAGACTAGCAATCAGCCCCAGCATTTT. Protein sequence: CASRKGQTSNQPQHF. The variable domain in full, completed from reference TRBV2 and TRBJ1-5, reads EPEVTQTPSHQVTQMGQEVILRCVPISNHLYFYWYRQILGQKVEFLVSFYNNEISEKSEIFDDQFSVERPDGSNFTLKIRSTKLEDSAMYFCASRKGQTSNQPQHFGDGTRLSIL.

CDR3 protein: CASSYVRGGDQPQHF. CDR3 DNA sequence: TGTGCCAGCAGTTACGTAAGGGGGGGAGATCAGCCCCAGCATTTT. The chain recombines TRBV6-5 with TRBJ1-5; D is possibly TRBD1 (6 bases). The V gene's germline CDR1 is MNHEY and CDR2 SVGAGI. The germline V and J ends were trimmed by 2 bases and 5 bases, with 13 bases remaining between them. The length of the CDR3 is 15 residues.

A few counts support this clone. The sample contains more than one DNA sequence encoding this CDR3. J is TRBJ2-3 and V is TRBV7-2, with TRBD2 matching over 13 bases. The CDR3 covers 16 residues. With 4 bases clipped from V and 2 bases from J, the junction kept 3 bases outside the gene matches. Germline-derived CDR1 and CDR2 are SGHTA and FQGNSA. The CDR3 coding sequence is TGTGCCAGCAGCTCGGGACTAGCGGGGAACACAGATACGCAGTATTTT. Its protein product is CASSSGLAGNTDTQYF.

The chain is built from TRBV13 and TRBJ2-7, with TRBD2 identical over 9 bases. This CDR3 has 14 residues. Germline values: CDR1 PRHDT, CDR2 FYEKMQ (reference sequence). V shed 5 bases, J shed 2 bases, and the junction held 4 bases outside the gene matches. In DNA, the CDR3 is TGTGCCAGCAGCGAGGAGCGGGGGGCCTACGAGCAGTACTTC. Translating it yields CASSEERGAYEQYF. The full variable domain, with the rest looked up from reference TRBV13 and TRBJ2-7, is AAGVIQSPRHLIKEKRETATLKCYPIPRHDTVYWYQQGPGQDPQFLISFYEKMQSDKGSIPDRFSAQQFSDYHSELNMSSLELGDSALYFCASSEERGAYEQYFGPGTRLTVT.

The chain links TRBV29-1 to TRBJ2-2, with TRBD2 as a possible D gene (5 bases). There are 13 residues in the CDR3. V was pared by 3 bases and J by 7 bases, with 12 bases between. Per germline, CDR1 SQVTM and CDR2 ANQGSEA. The CDR3: CSVEVGDNGELFF. DNA for the CDR3: TGCAGCGTTGAGGTGGGAGACAACGGGGAGCTGTTTTTT.

This rearrangement joins TRBV20-1 to TRBJ2-7; TRBD2 is a possible D gene (5 bases). This CDR3 is 11 amino acids long. The germline V and J ends were trimmed by 4 bases and 6 bases, with 10 bases remaining between them. Per germline, CDR1 DFQATT and CDR2 SNEGSKA (reference sequence). The CDR3 nucleotides read TGCAGTGCTATCCGACGGGGCGAGCAGTACTTC. This codes for CSAIRRGEQYF.